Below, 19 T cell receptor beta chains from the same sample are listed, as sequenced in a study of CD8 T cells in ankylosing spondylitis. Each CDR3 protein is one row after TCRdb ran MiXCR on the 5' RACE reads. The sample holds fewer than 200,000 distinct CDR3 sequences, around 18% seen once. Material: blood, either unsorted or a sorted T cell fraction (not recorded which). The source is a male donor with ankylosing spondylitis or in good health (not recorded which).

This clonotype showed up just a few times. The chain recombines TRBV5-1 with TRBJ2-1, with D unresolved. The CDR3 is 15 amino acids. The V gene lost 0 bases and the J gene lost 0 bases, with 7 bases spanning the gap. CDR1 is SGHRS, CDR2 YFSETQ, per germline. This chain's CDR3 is CASSLDGISYNEQFF. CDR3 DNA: TGCGCCAGCAGCTTGGACGGAATCTCCTACAATGAGCAGTTCTTC. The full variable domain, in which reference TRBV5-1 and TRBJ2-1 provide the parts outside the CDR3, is KAGVTQTPRYLIKTRGQQVTLSCSPISGHRSVSWYQQTPGQGLQFLFEYFSETQRNKGNFPGRFSGRQFSNSRSEMNVSTLELGDSALYLCASSLDGISYNEQFFGPGTRLTVL.

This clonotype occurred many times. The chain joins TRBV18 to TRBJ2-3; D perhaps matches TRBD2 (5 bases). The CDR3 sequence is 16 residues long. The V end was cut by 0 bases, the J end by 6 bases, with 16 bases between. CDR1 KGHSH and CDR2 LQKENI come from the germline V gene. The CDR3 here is CASSPPFLAGSDTQYF. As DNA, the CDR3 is TGTGCCAGCTCACCACCGTTCCTAGCTGGTAGCGATACGCAGTATTTT.

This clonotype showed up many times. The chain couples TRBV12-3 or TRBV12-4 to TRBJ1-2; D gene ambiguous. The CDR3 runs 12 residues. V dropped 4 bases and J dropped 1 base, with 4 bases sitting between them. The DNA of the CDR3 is TGTGCCAGCAGTTCCAGTAACTATGGCTACACCTTC. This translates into CASSSSNYGYTF.

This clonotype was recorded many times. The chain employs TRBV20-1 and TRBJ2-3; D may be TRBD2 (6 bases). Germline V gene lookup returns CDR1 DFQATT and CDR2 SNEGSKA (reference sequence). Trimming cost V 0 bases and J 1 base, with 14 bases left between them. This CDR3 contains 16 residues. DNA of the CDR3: TGCAGTGCTAGAGATTCTGAGCGGGCCCGCACAGATACGCAGTATTTT. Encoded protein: CSARDSERARTDTQYF.

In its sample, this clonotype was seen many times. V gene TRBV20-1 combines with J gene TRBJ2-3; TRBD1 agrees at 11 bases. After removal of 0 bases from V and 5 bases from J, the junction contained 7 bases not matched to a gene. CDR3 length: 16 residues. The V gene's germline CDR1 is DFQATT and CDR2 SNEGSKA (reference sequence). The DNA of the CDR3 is TGCAGTGCTAGAGACTTCGGACAGGGGGCCGGAGATACGCAGTATTTT. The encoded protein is CSARDFGQGAGDTQYF.

CDR3 sequence: CASSIPQLAGRYPEQFF. For the CDR3, the DNA is TGTGCCAGTAGTATCCCCCAGCTAGCGGGACGATACCCTGAGCAGTTCTTC. The chain carries TRBV19 and TRBJ2-1; 9 bases fit TRBD2. The CDR3 totals 17 residues. Germline V gene lookup returns CDR1 LNHDA and CDR2 SQIVND (reference sequence). V lost 3 bases and J lost 9; bases outside the gene matches: 15.

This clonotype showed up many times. The CDR3 DNA reads TGCGCCAGCAGCCTCGGACAGGGATCCTACGAGCAGTACTTC. Translated: CASSLGQGSYEQYF. This chain uses TRBV5-1 with TRBJ2-7; 8 nucleotides align to TRBD1. The CDR3 is made up of 14 amino acids. Losses at the gene ends were 4 bases for V and 1 base for J; bases not matched to a gene: 4. CDR1 and CDR2 (germline): SGHRS, YFSETQ.

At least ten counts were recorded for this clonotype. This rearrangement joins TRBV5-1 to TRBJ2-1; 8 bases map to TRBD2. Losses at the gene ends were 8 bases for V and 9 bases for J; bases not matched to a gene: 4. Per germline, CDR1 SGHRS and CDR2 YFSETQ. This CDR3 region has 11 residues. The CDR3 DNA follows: TGCGCCAGTCGGGGGGGGGCTGAGCAGTTCTTC. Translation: CASRGGAEQFF.

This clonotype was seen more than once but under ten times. The DNA for the CDR3 is TGTGCCAGCAGCTTAATCAGGGATAGGACTAGGAACACTGAAGCTTTCTTT. As protein: CASSLIRDRTRNTEAFF. The rearrangement joins TRBV7-3 to TRBJ1-1; a possible D gene is TRBD1 (5 bases). Between the trimmed V and J ends, which lost 1 base and 1 base, there was a span of 16 bases. Per germline, CDR1 SGHTA and CDR2 FQGTGA. The CDR3 spans 17 residues.

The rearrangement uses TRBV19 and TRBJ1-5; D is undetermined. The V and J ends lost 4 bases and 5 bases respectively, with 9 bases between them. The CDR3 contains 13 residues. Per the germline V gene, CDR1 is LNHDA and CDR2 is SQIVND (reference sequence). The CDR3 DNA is TGTGCCAGTAGTAATGGAGAATATCAGCCCCAGCATTTT. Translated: CASSNGEYQPQHF.

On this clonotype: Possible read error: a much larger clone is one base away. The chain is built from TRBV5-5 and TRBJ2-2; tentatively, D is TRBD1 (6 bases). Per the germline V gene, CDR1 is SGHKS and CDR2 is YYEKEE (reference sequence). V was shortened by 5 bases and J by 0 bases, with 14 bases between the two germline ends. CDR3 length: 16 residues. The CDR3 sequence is CASSRSGTPNTGELFF. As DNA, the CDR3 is TGTGCCAGCAGTCGATCCGGGACACCGAACACCGGGGAGCTGTTTTTT.

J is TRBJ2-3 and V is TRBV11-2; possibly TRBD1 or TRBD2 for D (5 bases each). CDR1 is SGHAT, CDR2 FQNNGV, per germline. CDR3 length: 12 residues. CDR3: CASEGPTDTQYF. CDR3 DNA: TGTGCTAGTGAGGGACCCACAGATACGCAGTATTTT. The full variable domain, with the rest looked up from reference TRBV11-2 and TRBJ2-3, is EAGVAQSPRYKIIEKRQSVAFWCNPISGHATLYWYQQILGQGPKLLIQFQNNGVVDDSQLPKDRFSAERLKGVDSTLKIQPAKLEDSAVYLCASEGPTDTQYFGPGTRLTVL.

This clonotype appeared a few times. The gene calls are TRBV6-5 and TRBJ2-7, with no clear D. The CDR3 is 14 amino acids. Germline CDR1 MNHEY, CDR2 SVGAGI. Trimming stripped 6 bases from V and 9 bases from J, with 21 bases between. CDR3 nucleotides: TGTGCCAGCAGCCCTAACCCAAACCTACGATCGCAGTACTTC. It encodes CASSPNPNLRSQYF.

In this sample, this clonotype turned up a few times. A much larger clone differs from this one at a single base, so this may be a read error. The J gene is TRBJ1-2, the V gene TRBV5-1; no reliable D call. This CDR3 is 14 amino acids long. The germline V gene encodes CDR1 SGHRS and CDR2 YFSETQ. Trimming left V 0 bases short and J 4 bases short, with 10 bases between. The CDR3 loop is CASSLDHPAYGYTF. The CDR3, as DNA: TGCGCCAGCAGCTTGGATCATCCAGCCTATGGCTACACCTTC.

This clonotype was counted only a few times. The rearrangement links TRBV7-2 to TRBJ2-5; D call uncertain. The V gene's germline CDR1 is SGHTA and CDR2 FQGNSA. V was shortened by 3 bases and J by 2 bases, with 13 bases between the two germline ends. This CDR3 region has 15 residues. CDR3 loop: CASSFRSAEQETQYF. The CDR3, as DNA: TGTGCCAGCAGCTTTCGGTCTGCGGAACAAGAGACCCAGTACTTC.

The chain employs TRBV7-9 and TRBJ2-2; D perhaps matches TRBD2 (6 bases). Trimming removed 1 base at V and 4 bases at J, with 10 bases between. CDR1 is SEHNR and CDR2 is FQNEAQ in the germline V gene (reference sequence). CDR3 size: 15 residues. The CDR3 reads CASSLGGLPTGELFF. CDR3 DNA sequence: TGTGCCAGCAGCTTAGGCGGACTACCCACCGGGGAGCTGTTTTTT. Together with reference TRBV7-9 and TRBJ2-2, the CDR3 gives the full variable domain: DTGVSQNPRHKITKRGQNVTFRCDPISEHNRLYWYRQTLGQGPEFLTYFQNEAQLEKSRLLSDRFSAERPKGSFSTLEIQRTEQGDSAMYLCASSLGGLPTGELFFGEGSRLTVL.

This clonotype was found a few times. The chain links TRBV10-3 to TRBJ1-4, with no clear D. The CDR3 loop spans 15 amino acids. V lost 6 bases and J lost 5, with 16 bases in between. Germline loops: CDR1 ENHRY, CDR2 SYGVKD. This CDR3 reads CAISPREGNNEKLFF. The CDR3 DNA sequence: TGTGCCATCAGCCCGAGGGAGGGCAACAATGAAAAACTGTTTTTT.

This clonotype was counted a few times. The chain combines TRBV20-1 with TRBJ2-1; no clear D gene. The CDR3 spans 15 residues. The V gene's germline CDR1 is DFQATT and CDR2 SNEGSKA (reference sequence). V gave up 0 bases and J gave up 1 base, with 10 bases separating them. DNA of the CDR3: TGCAGTGCTAGAGATCCCAGCGCTTCCTACAATGAGCAGTTCTTC. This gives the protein CSARDPSASYNEQFF.

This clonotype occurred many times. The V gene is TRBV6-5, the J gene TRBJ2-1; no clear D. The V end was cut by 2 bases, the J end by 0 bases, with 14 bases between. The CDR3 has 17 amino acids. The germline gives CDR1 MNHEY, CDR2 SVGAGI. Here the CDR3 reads CASSYESGKLSYNEQFF. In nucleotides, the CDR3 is TGTGCCAGCAGTTACGAATCCGGTAAACTCTCCTACAATGAGCAGTTCTTC.